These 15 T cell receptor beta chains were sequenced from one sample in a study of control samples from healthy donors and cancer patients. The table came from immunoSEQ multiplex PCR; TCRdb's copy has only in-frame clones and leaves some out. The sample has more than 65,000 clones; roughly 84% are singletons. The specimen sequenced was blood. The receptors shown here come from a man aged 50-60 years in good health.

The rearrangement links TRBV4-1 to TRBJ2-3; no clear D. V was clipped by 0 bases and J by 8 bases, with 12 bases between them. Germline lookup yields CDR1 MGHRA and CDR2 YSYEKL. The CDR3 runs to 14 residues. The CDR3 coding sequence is TGCGCCAGCAGCCAAGACGTCGAGGATTTTACGCAGTATTTT. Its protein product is CASSQDVEDFTQYF.

In DNA form, the CDR3 reads TGTGCCAGCACCTCCGGGACAGTCACTAACGATGAGCAGTTCTTC. Protein product: CASTSGTVTNDEQFF. J is TRBJ2-1 and V is TRBV27; 7 positions match TRBD1. The CDR3 runs to 15 residues. CDR1 and CDR2 (germline): MNHEY, SMNVEV (reference sequence). With V trimmed by 7 bases and J by 8 bases, 14 bases remained unmatched.

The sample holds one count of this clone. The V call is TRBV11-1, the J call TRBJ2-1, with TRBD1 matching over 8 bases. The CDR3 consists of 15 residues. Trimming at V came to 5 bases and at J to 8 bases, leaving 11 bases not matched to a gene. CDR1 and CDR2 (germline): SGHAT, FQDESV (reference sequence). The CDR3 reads CASSPDRVSGDEQFF. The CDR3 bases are TGTGCCAGCAGCCCGGACAGGGTCTCCGGTGATGAGCAGTTCTTC.

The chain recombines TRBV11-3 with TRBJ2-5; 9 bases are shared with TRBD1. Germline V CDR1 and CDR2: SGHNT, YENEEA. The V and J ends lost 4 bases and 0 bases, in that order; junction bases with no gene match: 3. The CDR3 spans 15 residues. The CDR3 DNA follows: TGTGCCAGCAGCTCCAGGACAGGGGACCAAGAGACCCAGTACTTC. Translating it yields CASSSRTGDQETQYF.

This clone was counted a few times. Here the CDR3 reads CASSRVLAAPGNEQYF. The CDR3 DNA follows: TGTGCCAGCAGCCGCGTTCTAGCGGCCCCGGGAAACGAGCAGTACTTC. The chain combines TRBV6-2 or TRBV6-3 with TRBJ2-7; 7 nucleotides match TRBD2. V lost 6 bases, J lost 5 bases, and 16 bases stayed unmatched. The CDR3 sequence is 16 residues long. CDR1 is MNHEY and CDR2 is SVGEGT in the germline V gene.

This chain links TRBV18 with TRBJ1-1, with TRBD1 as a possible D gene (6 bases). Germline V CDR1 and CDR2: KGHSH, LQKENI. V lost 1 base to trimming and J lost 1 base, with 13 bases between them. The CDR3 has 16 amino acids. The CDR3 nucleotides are TGTGCCAGCTCACCACTCAGGGGCAGGGAGAACACTGAAGCTTTCTTT. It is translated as CASSPLRGRENTEAFF. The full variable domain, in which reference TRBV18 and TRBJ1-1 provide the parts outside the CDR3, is NAGVMQNPRHLVRRRGQEARLRCSPMKGHSHVYWYRQLPEEGLKFMVYLQKENIIDESGMPKERFSAEFPKEGPSILRIQQVVRGDSAAYFCASSPLRGRENTEAFFGQGTRLTVV.

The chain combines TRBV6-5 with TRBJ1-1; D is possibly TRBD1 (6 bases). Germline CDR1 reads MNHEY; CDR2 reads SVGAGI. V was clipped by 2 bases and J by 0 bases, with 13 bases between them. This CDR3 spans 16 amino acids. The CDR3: CASSYGRGRMNTEAFF. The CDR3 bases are TGTGCCAGCAGTTACGGGCGGGGGCGCATGAACACTGAAGCTTTCTTT.

CDR3 sequence reads: CASSQNRWGLDEQFF. CDR3 nucleotides: TGTGCCAGCAGCCAAAATAGGTGGGGGTTGGATGAGCAGTTCTTC. V usage is TRBV14 and J usage is TRBJ2-1; D may correspond to TRBD1 or TRBD2 (5 bases each). V was cut by 2 bases and J by 8 bases, with 16 bases left in between. The CDR3 length is 15 residues. Germline loops: CDR1 SGHDN, CDR2 FVKESK.

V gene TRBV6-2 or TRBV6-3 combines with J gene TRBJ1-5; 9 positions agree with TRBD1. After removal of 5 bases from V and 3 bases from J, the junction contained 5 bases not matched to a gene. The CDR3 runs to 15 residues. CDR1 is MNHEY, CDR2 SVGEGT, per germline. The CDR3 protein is CASSTGTGNNQPQHF. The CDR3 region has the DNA TGTGCCAGCAGTACGGGGACAGGGAACAATCAGCCCCAGCATTTT.

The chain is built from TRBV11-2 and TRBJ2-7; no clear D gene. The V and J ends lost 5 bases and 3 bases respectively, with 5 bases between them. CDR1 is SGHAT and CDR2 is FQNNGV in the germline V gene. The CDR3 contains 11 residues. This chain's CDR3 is CASSPHYEQYF. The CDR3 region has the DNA TGTGCCAGCAGCCCACACTACGAGCAGTACTTC.

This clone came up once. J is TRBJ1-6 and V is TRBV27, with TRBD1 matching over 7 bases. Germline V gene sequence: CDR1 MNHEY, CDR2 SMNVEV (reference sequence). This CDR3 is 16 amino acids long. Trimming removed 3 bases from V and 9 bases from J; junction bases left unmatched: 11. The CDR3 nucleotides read TGTGCCAGCAGTTTGCTGCCTCGACAGGGCGGTTCACCCCTCCACTTT. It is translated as CASSLLPRQGGSPLHF.

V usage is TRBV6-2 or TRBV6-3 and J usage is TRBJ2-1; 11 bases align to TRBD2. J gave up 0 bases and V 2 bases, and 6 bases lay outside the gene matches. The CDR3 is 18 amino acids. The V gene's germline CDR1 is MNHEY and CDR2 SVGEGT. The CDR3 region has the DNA TGTGCCAGCAGTTACAGTGGGACTAGCGGTTTCTCCTACAATGAGCAGTTCTTC. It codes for CASSYSGTSGFSYNEQFF.

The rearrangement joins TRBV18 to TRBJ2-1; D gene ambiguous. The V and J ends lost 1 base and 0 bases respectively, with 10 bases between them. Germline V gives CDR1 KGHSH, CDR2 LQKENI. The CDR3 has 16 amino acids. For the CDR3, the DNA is TGTGCCAGCTCACCACTTCGACTTTCCTCCTACAATGAGCAGTTCTTC. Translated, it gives CASSPLRLSSYNEQFF.

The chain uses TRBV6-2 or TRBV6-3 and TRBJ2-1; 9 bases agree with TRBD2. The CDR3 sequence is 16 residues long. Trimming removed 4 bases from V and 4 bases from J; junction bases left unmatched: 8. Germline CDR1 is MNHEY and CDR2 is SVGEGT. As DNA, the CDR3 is TGTGCCAGCAGTTCAACGACTAGCGGTTGGTACAATGAGCAGTTCTTC. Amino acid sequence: CASSSTTSGWYNEQFF.

The CDR3 is CASSIPGRQTQYF. The CDR3 coding sequence is TGTGCCAGTAGTATACCCGGGAGGCAGACCCAGTACTTC. This rearrangement joins TRBV19 to TRBJ2-5, with 7 bases lining up with TRBD2. CDR1 is LNHDA and CDR2 is SQIVND in the germline V gene (reference sequence). This CDR3 has 13 amino acids. V shed 2 bases and J 6 bases; nucleotides not matched to a gene: 3.